This T cell receptor (beta chain) was sequenced during a study of T cells after yellow fever vaccination (dated by TCRdb to the late 2010s). Context from the whole study: Libraries from fractions with low cell numbers were prepared with the SMART-Seq v4 Ultra Low Input RNA kit. Blood samples were taken at several timepoints before and after primary and secondary immunization, and bulk PBMC replicates and cell subsets were isolated. To follow T-cell clones before and after both primary and booster YFV17D yellow fever vaccination, bulk TCR alpha and beta repertoires underwent longitudinal sequencing. The cohort comprised two healthy male donors, one aged 18 to 29 and one aged 30 to 40 years.

In the case of this clonotype: What this receptor recognizes is not known. No base-level quality is on record; no much larger clone is a single base apart.

TCR cDNA was synthesized by 5'RACE template switching, which introduced a universal primer site and unique molecular identifiers. Priming for cDNA synthesis came from both the TCR alpha and TCR beta constant segments. Library amplification involved two PCR steps, and the second step added sample barcodes and sequencing adapters. Sequencing of the libraries was done on either Illumina HiSeq 2500 (2x100 bp) or NovaSeq (2x150 bp). Under the source paper's analysis protocol: Demultiplexing of reads and collapsing into UMI consensus sequences were performed with MIGEC, and V(D)J alignment was carried out with MiXCR. Using edgeR on replicate PBMC samples, clonotypes were called vaccine-responding if FDR was below 0.01 and the log2 fold change was above 5 up to day 15. Bulk clonotypes were assigned CD4 or CD8 identity according to which sequenced CD4 or CD8 repertoire held them at higher abundance. In TCRdb, the public reads were trimmed at Q25 with fastp and aligned with MiXCR, with productive beta chains retained. Rows with one shared CDR3 protein collapse into an entry with the most common genes and DNA. TCRdb, not the original authors, processed these V and J calls. This sample is represented by hundreds of thousands of distinct CDR3 sequences; roughly 13% of them were singletons. Clones ranked in the top ten supply 11% to 15% of the sample.

The CDR3 spans 17 residues, from the cysteine through the phenylalanine. Only the CDR3 region is kept as DNA, spanning 51 bases read in frame from base 1. V is pruned by 0 bases and J by 5 bases, leaving 6 bases of the junction without a gene match. CDR1 and CDR2 are drawn from the germline V gene: LGHNA, YSLEER. General findings and caveats noted by the study authors: FACS-sorted repertoires could contain abundant contaminating clonotypes from the bulk population, so computational filtering was required. Compared with the primary T-cell response, the secondary T-cell response was faster but weaker, reaching its peak on day 5 rather than on day 15. Most clones expanded after primary vaccination were re-detected after the booster (almost 98% of CD4 and around 88% of CD8), suggesting broad memory maintenance. Only a couple of donors were included in the study, so the extent to which the findings can be generalized is limited. A small share of clonotypes was detected in both CD4 and CD8 compartments, with the overlap likely arising from convergent recombination.

Sample treatment or condition, as interpreted from the label and publication: live attenuated yellow fever vaccine strain. At each blood-draw timepoint, two biological replicates of bulk PBMCs were collected. A standard Ficoll-Paque protocol was used to isolate PBMCs from peripheral blood. TriZol was used to extract RNA from bulk PBMCs, from CD4 and CD8 fractions, and from dextramer-positive and dextramer-negative fractions. The receptor comes from a man aged 25 to 40 who received the YFV17D yellow fever vaccine. The specimen was PBMCs, collected on the day of the yellow fever booster vaccination. The chain is assembled from TRBV4-3 and TRBJ2-2; TRBD2 lines up with 10 middle nucleotides. The CDR3 protein: CASSQDPSGSGTGELFF. In nucleotide form, the sequence is TGCGCCAGCAGCCAAGATCCTAGCGGGAGTGGAACCGGGGAGCTGTTTTTT.